The clone carrying this T cell receptor beta chain was detected only once. What it binds is unknown. Only cases whose brain tissue showed the highest T cell transcript signatures were sequenced. At least one anti-epileptic drug was given before surgery. These data are taken from a study of brain T cells in children with intractable seizures. Findings and caveats of the study: Patients' HCMV serostatus was unknown; virus specificity rests on CDR3 similarity alone. Clones missing pre-surgery may reflect undersampling of that blood sample.

V gave up 6 bases and J gave up 2 bases; unmatched junction bases: 4. Germline CDR1 and CDR2: LNHDA and SQIVND (reference sequence). The CDR3 consists of 15 residues. Clones were read by immunoSEQ multiplex PCR, and TCRdb kept only the in-frame ones, dropping some. The sample contains 75,000 to 80,000 clones, 85% to 95% of which appear only once. Sequenced here: peripheral blood, sampled at surgery. The V and J genes are TRBV19 and TRBJ2-3; 11 bases align to TRBD2. This TCR was recovered from a boy younger than two with tuberous sclerosis and intractable seizures. The CDR3 DNA reads TGTGCCAGTAGGCTAGCGGGAGGATTCACAGATACGCAGTATTTT. Translated: CASRLAGGFTDTQYF.